This T cell receptor beta chain was profiled in a study of blood T cells in healthy people across ages. Germline assignment: CDR1 LNHNV and CDR2 YYDKDF (reference sequence). V lost 1 base and J 0 bases, leaving 10 bases between the germline ends. The CDR3 spans 15 residues. This clonotype has only one observation. The second PCR ran about 6 to 11 cycles with a sample-barcoded 5' primer and J-beta primers. Tagging of each cDNA molecule was performed by a template-switch adaptor with 12 random nucleotides. MiXCR was run by TCRdb on the 5' RACE reads, yielding one entry per CDR3 protein. The data contain about 1.4 million distinct CDR3 sequences, around 55% of them singletons. Donors ranged from roughly 6 to 90 years old and were healthy Caucasians in Russia. Each individual donor underwent a draw of around 9.8 milliliters of peripheral blood.

The chain employs TRBV15 and TRBJ2-7; tentative D call: TRBD2 (5 bases). Sequenced material: blood. The receptor was derived from a man aged 18-30 years in good health. The CDR3 region has the DNA TGTGCCACCAGCAGAGGGGAGAAGAGCTCCTACGAGCAGTACTTC. This codes for CATSRGEKSSYEQYF.